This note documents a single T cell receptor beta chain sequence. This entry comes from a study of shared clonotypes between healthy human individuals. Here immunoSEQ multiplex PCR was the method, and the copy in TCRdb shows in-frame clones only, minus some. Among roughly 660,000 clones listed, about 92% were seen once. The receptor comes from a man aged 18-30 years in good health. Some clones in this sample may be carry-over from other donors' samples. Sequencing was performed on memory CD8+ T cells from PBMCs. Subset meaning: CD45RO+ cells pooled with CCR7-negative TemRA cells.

Here the CDR3 DNA reads TGTGCCAGCAGTTCCCTCCCCGGACGCAATCAGCCCCAGCATTTT. Protein sequence: CASSSLPGRNQPQHF. The J gene is TRBJ1-5, the V gene TRBV28, with unresolved D. This CDR3 contains 15 residues. V gave up 4 bases and J gave up 2 bases, with 12 bases separating them. CDR1 and CDR2 (germline): MDHEN, SYDVKM.